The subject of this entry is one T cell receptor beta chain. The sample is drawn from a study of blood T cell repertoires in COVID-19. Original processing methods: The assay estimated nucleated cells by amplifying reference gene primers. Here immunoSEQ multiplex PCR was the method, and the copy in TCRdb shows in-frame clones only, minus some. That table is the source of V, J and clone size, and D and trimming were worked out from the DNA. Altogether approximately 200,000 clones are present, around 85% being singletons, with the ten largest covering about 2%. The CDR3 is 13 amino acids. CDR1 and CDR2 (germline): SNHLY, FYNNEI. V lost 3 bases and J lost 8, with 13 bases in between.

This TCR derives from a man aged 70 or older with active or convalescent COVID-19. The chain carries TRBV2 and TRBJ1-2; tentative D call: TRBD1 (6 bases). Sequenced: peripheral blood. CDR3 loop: CASSEVRGHGYTF. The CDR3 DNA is TGTGCCAGCAGTGAGGTCAGGGGACACGGCTACACCTTC.